This T cell receptor (beta chain) was sequenced during a study of a mutant IDH1 vaccine in newly diagnosed glioma. Study-wide results and limits: The occurrence of vaccine-induced immune responses was seen in 90% to 95% of patients.

Measured with immunoSEQ multiplex PCR; TCRdb has only the in-frame clones, and not every one. The top ten hold more than 3% of the sample, which has around 32,000 clones, over 75% seen once. The time point: week 35, safety follow-up. It was 300 ug of mutant IDH1 20-mer peptide that made up each vaccine dose, given with topical imiquimod. In germline, CDR1 is SGHTA, CDR2 FQGNSA. Trimming left V 7 bases short and J 6 bases short, with 15 bases between. The CDR3 contains 13 residues. Remarks on this clone: The target antigen is unknown.

The material was PBMCs, obtained from a glioma patient whose treatment included an IDH1 peptide vaccine. The genes are TRBV7-2 and TRBJ1-1; tentatively, D is TRBD1 (5 bases). This TCR was sampled from a man aged 35-49 years with glioma. Some clones in this sample may be carry-over from other donors' samples. CDR3 loop: CASTQPQGSEAFF. The CDR3 DNA follows: TGTGCCAGCACCCAACCCCAGGGATCTGAAGCTTTCTTT.